This TCR beta chain was sequenced in a study of blood T cell repertoires in COVID-19. Study details: The United States, Italy and Spain provided the acute and convalescent COVID-19 samples.

Data came from immunoSEQ multiplex PCR; TCRdb stores just in-frame clones and leaves some out. The sample carries some 52,000 clones, 75% to 90% recorded once. This clone was seen a few times. This CDR3 has 16 residues. CDR1 and CDR2 (germline): SEHNR, FQNEAQ (reference sequence). With 4 bases clipped from V and 4 bases from J, the junction kept 10 bases outside the gene matches. V gene TRBV7-9 combines with J gene TRBJ2-7, with 10 bases that match TRBD1. Sequencing used peripheral blood. The sequence was obtained from a man aged 55 to 70 with active COVID-19. The CDR3, as DNA: TGTGCCAGCAGCTCAAGAGGACAGGGGGGAGTATACGAGCAGTACTTC. Amino acid sequence: CASSSRGQGGVYEQYF.